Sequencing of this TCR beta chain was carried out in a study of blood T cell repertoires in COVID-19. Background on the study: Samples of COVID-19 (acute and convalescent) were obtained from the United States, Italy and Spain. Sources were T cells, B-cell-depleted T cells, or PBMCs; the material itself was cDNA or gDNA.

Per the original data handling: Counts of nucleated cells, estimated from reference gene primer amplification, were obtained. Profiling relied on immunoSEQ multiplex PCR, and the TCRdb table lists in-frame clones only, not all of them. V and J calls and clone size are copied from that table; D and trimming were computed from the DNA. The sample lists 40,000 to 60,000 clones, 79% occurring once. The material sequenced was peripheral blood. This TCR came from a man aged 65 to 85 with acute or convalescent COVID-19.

The CDR3 DNA follows: TGTGCCAGCAGCTTAGTCAGGGAGGGGGCCTACAATGAGCAGTTCTTC. This encodes CASSLVREGAYNEQFF. The chain couples TRBV11-3 to TRBJ2-1, with a possible D match to TRBD2 (7 bases). Per the germline V gene, CDR1 is SGHNT and CDR2 is YENEEA. The length of the CDR3 is 16 residues. V was cut by 1 base and J by 2 bases, with 12 bases left in between.